This T cell receptor beta chain was retrieved from a study of shared clonotypes between healthy human individuals. Study-wide background: There were three CD4 naive, three CD4 memory, two CD8 naive and one CD8 memory plates per donor.

The ends were cut back, 2 bases at V and 2 bases at J, with 6 bases in the middle. From germline, CDR1 is MNHEY and CDR2 SVGAGI. This CDR3 has 13 residues. TCRdb's table, derived via immunoSEQ multiplex PCR, lists solely in-frame clones and lacks some. The data contain 2,500,000 or so clones, around nine tenths of them seen just once; the ten biggest clones take up around 0.14%. The authors divided CD4+ cells into CD45RA+ naive and CD45RA-negative memory subsets. Regarding this clone: Additional DNA sequences in this sample encode the identical CDR3.

J is TRBJ1-1 and V is TRBV6-5; D gene ambiguous. The sequencing sample was made of naive CD4+ T cells sorted from blood. As for subset: CD45RA+ positively selected. The receptor comes from a man between 18 and 29 years old in good health. This CDR3 reads CASSYLGNTEAFF. CDR3 nucleotides: TGTGCCAGCAGTTACCTTGGAAACACTGAAGCTTTCTTT.